Below, one TCR beta chain is given with its context. TCRdb keeps only in-frame clones here, not all; method: immunoSEQ multiplex PCR. The sample lists 50,000 to 65,000 clones, about 88% occurring once. This record belongs to a study of OX40 agonist ivuxolimab in advanced cancers. About the research overall: Patients with prior anti-PD-1, anti-PD-L1 or anti-CTLA-4 therapy were eligible; approximately 37% had some.

Sampling times: baseline, cycle 4 day 1, cycle 7 day 1. The material sequenced was CD4+ or CD8+ T cells sorted from blood, taken in a trial of the OX40 agonist ivuxolimab. The receptor comes from an adult with an advanced solid tumor such as melanoma, head and neck, liver or kidney cancer.

CDR3 bases: TGTGCCAGCAGCTCGGGACTAGCGGGACGGACAGATACGCAGTATTTT. Its translation: CASSSGLAGRTDTQYF. V is TRBV7-2 and J is TRBJ2-3; 13 bases match TRBD2. This CDR3 has 16 amino acids. Germline lookup yields CDR1 SGHTA and CDR2 FQGNSA. V was pared by 4 bases and J by 3 bases, with 4 bases of the junction left unmatched.